Below are 21 T cell receptor beta chains sequenced from a single sample in a study of blood T cell repertoires in COVID-19. The data were produced by immunoSEQ multiplex PCR, yet TCRdb's version contains in-frame clones alone and is incomplete. The profile covers under 300,000 clones, with approximately 90% appearing a single time and 0.95% to 1.5% taken by the ten largest. The sequencing sample was made of PBMCs or T cells enriched from blood (not recorded which). These receptors were taken from a human donor in a cohort exposed to, infected with or recovered from COVID-19 (not recorded which). The donor label of this sample is uncertain.

This sequence joins TRBV9 and TRBJ1-6, with D maybe TRBD1 (5 bases). The CDR3 runs to 16 residues. V was pared by 0 bases and J by 6 bases, with 13 bases between. Looked up from germline, CDR1 is SGDLS and CDR2 is YYNGEE. Written as DNA, the CDR3 is TGTGCCAGCAGCGTAGAAGGCGACGGGGGTAATTCACCCCTCCACTTT. Its protein product is CASSVEGDGGNSPLHF.

This chain connects TRBV19 to TRBJ1-1; D remains ambiguous. Trimming took 2 bases from V and 1 from J, leaving 11 bases between them. Germline V gene lookup returns CDR1 LNHDA and CDR2 SQIVND (reference sequence). The CDR3 extends over 15 amino acids. Here the CDR3 reads CASSISARRNTEAFF. In DNA, the CDR3 is TGTGCCAGTAGTATATCGGCCCGGAGGAACACTGAAGCTTTCTTT.

This chain uses TRBV6-5 with TRBJ2-5; D call uncertain. V was shortened by 8 bases and J by 5 bases, with 15 bases between the two germline ends. CDR1 and CDR2 from the germline V gene are MNHEY and SVGAGI. The CDR3 sequence is 13 residues long. In nucleotides, the CDR3 is TGTGCCAGCCTCGCCAGGATAACGGAGACCCAGTACTTC. Translating it yields CASLARITETQYF.

Details on this clone: The sample carries other DNA sequences with the same CDR3. The chain carries TRBV6-5 and TRBJ1-2, with D possibly TRBD1 on 6 matching bases. V lost 5 bases to trimming and J lost 2 bases, with 9 bases between them. Per the germline V gene, CDR1 is MNHEY and CDR2 is SVGAGI. The CDR3 contains 13 residues. The CDR3: CASSRGANYGYTF. For the CDR3, the DNA is TGTGCCAGCAGTCGGGGGGCAAACTATGGCTACACCTTC.

The table lists this clone with a few counts. The rearrangement uses TRBV9 and TRBJ2-7, with TRBD1 matching 8 bases. CDR3 length: 15 residues. Trimming at V came to 1 base and at J to 7 bases, leaving 10 bases not matched to a gene. CDR1 is SGDLS, CDR2 YYNGEE, per germline. The CDR3 region is CASSVMGQASNEQYF. The DNA of the CDR3 is TGTGCCAGCAGCGTAATGGGACAGGCATCCAATGAGCAGTACTTC.

This chain links TRBV3-1 (or the pseudogene TRBV3-2) with TRBJ1-5, with 7 bases matching TRBD1. CDR3 length: 15 residues. J gave up 7 bases and V 1 base, and 7 bases lay outside the gene matches. Germline V gene lookup returns CDR1 LGHDT and CDR2 YNNKEL (reference sequence). The CDR3 DNA reads TGTGCCAGCAGCCAAGGACAGGGCGGAGGGCAGCCCCAGCATTTT. Protein: CASSQGQGGGQPQHF.

The V gene is TRBV19, the J gene TRBJ1-5, with 7 bases fitting TRBD1. CDR1 and CDR2 (germline): LNHDA, SQIVND (reference sequence). This CDR3 comprises 13 residues. With V trimmed by 8 bases and J by 0 bases, 1 base remained unmatched. The CDR3 is CASGQVSNQPQHF. CDR3 coding DNA: TGTGCCAGTGGACAGGTTAGCAATCAGCCCCAGCATTTT.

The gene calls are TRBV18 and TRBJ1-2; maybe TRBD1 (5 bases). The CDR3 spans 15 residues. CDR1 is KGHSH, CDR2 LQKENI, per germline. V lost 0 bases to trimming and J lost 2 bases, with 10 bases between them. The CDR3 DNA follows: TGTGCCAGCTCACCACCAGCAGGGATGAACTATGGCTACACCTTC. Residues: CASSPPAGMNYGYTF.

The chain has TRBV19 and TRBJ1-4; TRBD1 agrees at 9 bases. The CDR3 runs 14 residues. Germline trimming cut 8 bases from V and 7 bases from J; bases unmatched to any gene: 8. Looked up from germline, CDR1 is LNHDA and CDR2 is SQIVND (reference sequence). CDR3 sequence: CASAPGQGREKLFF. Written as DNA, the CDR3 is TGTGCCAGTGCGCCGGGACAGGGCCGTGAAAAACTGTTTTTT. Variable domain in full (rest from reference TRBV19 and TRBJ1-4): DGGITQSPKYLFRKEGQNVTLSCEQNLNHDAMYWYRQDPGQGLRLIYYSQIVNDFQKGDIAEGYSVSREKKESFPLTVTSAQKNPTAFYLCASAPGQGREKLFFGSGTQLSVL.

The table lists this clone with a count of one. The chain is built from TRBV28 and TRBJ1-4, with D perhaps matching TRBD1 (5 bases). Germline V lookup: CDR1 MDHEN, CDR2 SYDVKM. Between the trimmed V and J ends, which lost 8 bases and 8 bases, there was a span of 21 bases. The CDR3 covers 15 residues. CDR3 region: CASCSSEGRGEKLFF. The CDR3 DNA is TGTGCCAGCTGCAGTTCGGAGGGGCGCGGGGAAAAACTGTTTTTT.

The rearrangement links TRBV30 to TRBJ1-5; a weak D match, TRBD1 (6 bases). Germline V gene sequence: CDR1 GTSNPN, CDR2 SVGIG (reference sequence). V lost 3 bases and J lost 5, with 11 bases in between. There are 13 residues in the CDR3. The CDR3 here is CAWSRTVDQPQHF. Here the CDR3 DNA reads TGTGCCTGGAGCCGGACAGTGGATCAGCCCCAGCATTTT.

The V and J genes are TRBV30 and TRBJ1-3; perhaps TRBD1 as D (5 bases). V was trimmed by 2 bases and J by 4 bases, leaving 15 bases between them. The CDR3 contains 15 residues. Per the germline V gene, CDR1 is GTSNPN and CDR2 is SVGIG (reference sequence). The chain's CDR3 is CAWSLGGSWGNTIYF. CDR3 nucleotides: TGTGCCTGGAGTTTGGGGGGGTCGTGGGGAAACACCATATATTTT.

The rearrangement joins TRBV15 to TRBJ1-5, with TRBD1 matching 9 bases. The length of the CDR3 is 15 residues. Germline values: CDR1 LNHNV, CDR2 YYDKDF (reference sequence). With V trimmed by 10 bases and J by 4 bases, 11 bases remained unmatched. In DNA form, the CDR3 reads TGTGCCAACTCCCACAGGACAGGGGTTAATCAGCCCCAGCATTTT. Translated: CANSHRTGVNQPQHF. Full variable domain (rest looked up from reference TRBV15 and TRBJ1-5): DAMVIQNPRYQVTQFGKPVTLSCSQTLNHNVMYWYQQKSSQAPKLLFHYYDKDFNNEADTPDNFQSRRPNTSFCFLDIRSPGLGDTAMYLCANSHRTGVNQPQHFGDGTRLSIL.

DNA of the CDR3: TGTGCCTGGAGTGGGACAGTTGGAAACGAGCAGTACTTC. Protein sequence: CAWSGTVGNEQYF. J is TRBJ2-7 and V is TRBV30; a possible D gene is TRBD1 (6 bases). V lost 1 base, J lost 5 bases, and 12 bases lay in between. CDR3 length: 13 residues. In germline, CDR1 is GTSNPN, CDR2 SVGIG (reference sequence).

The V gene is TRBV6-1, the J gene TRBJ1-1; tentative D call: TRBD1 (6 bases). The CDR3 is 17 residues long. Per the germline V gene, CDR1 is MNHNS and CDR2 is SASEGT. The V gene lost 8 bases and the J gene lost 0 bases, with 22 bases spanning the gap. CDR3 sequence: CASGGRDRSPMNTEAFF. The CDR3 nucleotides are TGTGCCAGCGGTGGGCGAGACAGGAGCCCCATGAACACTGAAGCTTTCTTT.

This clone was counted a single time. V is TRBV7-9 and J is TRBJ2-7; 9 nucleotides align to TRBD1. The germline V gene encodes CDR1 SEHNR and CDR2 FQNEAQ (reference sequence). V lost 5 bases to trimming and J lost 2 bases; unmatched junction nucleotides: 10. This CDR3 is built from 16 residues. The CDR3 coding sequence is TGTGCCAGCAGCCCCCGCGAACAGGGGGCCACCTACGAGCAGTACTTC. Its protein product is CASSPREQGATYEQYF.

V is TRBV4-1 and J is TRBJ2-2, with 9 bases fitting TRBD1. Germline V lookup: CDR1 MGHRA, CDR2 YSYEKL. This CDR3 is built from 16 residues. Trimming took 1 base from V and 1 from J; bases not matched to a gene: 1. The CDR3 DNA follows: TGCGCCAGCAGCCAAGGACAGGGGGGGAACACCGGGGAGCTGTTTTTT. Translation: CASSQGQGGNTGELFF.

This clone has a handful of counts. The sample has other DNA sequences that encode this CDR3 too. The genes are TRBV4-3 and TRBJ2-3; 7 positions match TRBD2. The CDR3 totals 15 residues. Germline assignment: CDR1 LGHNA and CDR2 YSLEER. V lost 0 bases, J lost 1 base, and 1 base stayed unmatched. This CDR3 reads CASSQDGGGTDTQYF. In DNA, the CDR3 is TGCGCCAGCAGCCAAGATGGGGGGGGCACAGATACGCAGTATTTT.

The chain joins TRBV14 to TRBJ2-7; 9 bases are a match to TRBD1. Germline V lookup: CDR1 SGHDN, CDR2 FVKESK. V trimming: 9 bases; J trimming: 5 bases; junction bases outside the gene matches: 11. CDR3 length: 14 amino acids. The CDR3 nucleotides read TGTGCCAGTACCTTAGGGACAGGGTTGGACGAGCAGTACTTC. Translated: CASTLGTGLDEQYF.

This clone was seen a single time. The J gene is TRBJ1-3, the V gene TRBV30; D is possibly TRBD1 (6 bases). In germline, CDR1 is GTSNPN, CDR2 SVGIG (reference sequence). V lost 0 bases to trimming and J lost 0 bases, with 6 bases between them. This CDR3 spans 14 amino acids. The CDR3 DNA follows: TGTGCCTGGAGTGTGGACAGCTCTGGAAACACCATATATTTT. This encodes CAWSVDSSGNTIYF.

The V and J genes are TRBV18 and TRBJ2-3; 8 bases match TRBD2. Looked up from germline, CDR1 is KGHSH and CDR2 is LQKENI. J lost 5 bases, V lost 3 bases, and 13 bases had no gene match. The CDR3 has 17 amino acids. The CDR3 DNA reads TGTGCCAGCTCACCCCTTCCCGGGGGGGCCTACGGAGATACGCAGTATTTT. This gives the protein CASSPLPGGAYGDTQYF.